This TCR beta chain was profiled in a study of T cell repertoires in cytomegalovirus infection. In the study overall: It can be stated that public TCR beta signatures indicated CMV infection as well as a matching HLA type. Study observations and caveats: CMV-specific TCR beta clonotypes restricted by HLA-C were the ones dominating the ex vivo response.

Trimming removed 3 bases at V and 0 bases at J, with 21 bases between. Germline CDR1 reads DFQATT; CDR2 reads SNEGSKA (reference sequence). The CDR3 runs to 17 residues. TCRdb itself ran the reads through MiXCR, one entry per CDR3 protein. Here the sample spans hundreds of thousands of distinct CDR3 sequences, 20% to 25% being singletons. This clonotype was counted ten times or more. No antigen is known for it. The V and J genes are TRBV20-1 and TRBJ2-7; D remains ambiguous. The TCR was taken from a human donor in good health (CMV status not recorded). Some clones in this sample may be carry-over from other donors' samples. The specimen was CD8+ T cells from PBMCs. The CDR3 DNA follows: TGCAGTGCTAGCGGACCGAGTAACACGCGAGGCTCCTACGAGCAGTACTTC. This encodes CSASGPSNTRGSYEQYF.